A single sample is the source of the 10 T cell receptor beta chains below, sequenced in a study of blood T cell repertoires in COVID-19. Assay: immunoSEQ multiplex PCR; the TCRdb copy retains only in-frame clones and omits some. The data contain 250,000 to 350,000 clones, roughly 89% of them seen just once; the ten biggest clones take up approximately 9%. The specimen was PBMCs or T cells enriched from blood (not recorded which). Every receptor here comes from a woman aged 18-29 years who had recovered from COVID-19.

The chain combines TRBV18 with TRBJ2-1, with TRBD1 matching 9 bases. The CDR3 covers 14 residues. The J segment lost 13 bases and the V segment lost 1 base, leaving 8 bases of the junction unmatched. The germline V gene has CDR1 KGHSH and CDR2 LQKENI. The chain's CDR3 is CASSPRDRASGQFF. CDR3 nucleotides: TGTGCCAGCTCACCACGGGACAGGGCCTCAGGACAGTTCTTC.

This clone was observed once. The rearrangement joins TRBV27 to TRBJ2-5, with 8 bases identical to TRBD1. Germline CDR1 reads MNHEY; CDR2 reads SMNVEV (reference sequence). This CDR3 has 16 amino acids. The V segment lost 2 bases and the J segment 5 bases; nucleotides outside the gene matches: 10. The CDR3 sequence: CASSLIMGRGPETQYF. As DNA, the CDR3 is TGTGCCAGCAGTTTAATTATGGGCAGGGGGCCTGAGACCCAGTACTTC.

This clone has just a few counts. V gene TRBV11-2 combines with J gene TRBJ1-2; maybe TRBD1 (6 bases). This CDR3 region has 14 residues. Germline values: CDR1 SGHAT, CDR2 FQNNGV. The V gene lost 3 bases and the J gene lost 8 bases, with 16 bases spanning the gap. The CDR3 sequence: CASSFGRGARGYTF. The CDR3 nucleotides are TGTGCCAGCAGCTTCGGCAGGGGAGCGCGAGGCTACACCTTC.

V usage is TRBV19 and J usage is TRBJ1-5; D unclear. CDR1 and CDR2 (germline): LNHDA, SQIVND (reference sequence). V was trimmed by 1 base and J by 16 bases, leaving 17 bases between them. This CDR3 spans 13 amino acids. The CDR3 DNA reads TGTGCCAGTAGTATAGTACGAGACCCCAGGCTCCATTTT. Amino acid sequence: CASSIVRDPRLHF.

The chain has TRBV10-3 and TRBJ2-5; weak D call: TRBD2 (6 bases). V was shortened by 3 bases and J by 0 bases, with 17 bases between the two germline ends. This CDR3 spans 17 amino acids. The germline gives CDR1 ENHRY, CDR2 SYGVKD. The CDR3 DNA is TGTGCCATCAGTGAAGCCTTCTCGGGGGTTTACCAAGAGACCCAGTACTTC. This gives the protein CAISEAFSGVYQETQYF.

The rearrangement joins TRBV19 to TRBJ1-2; D possibly corresponds to TRBD1 (5 bases). CDR3 size: 13 residues. V gave up 7 bases and J gave up 2 bases, with 11 bases separating them. Looked up from germline, CDR1 is LNHDA and CDR2 is SQIVND (reference sequence). The CDR3 region has the DNA TGTGCCAGTACCCCTGGGGGGAACTATGGCTACACCTTC. It specifies CASTPGGNYGYTF.

This clone has only one observation. The chain employs TRBV11-2 and TRBJ2-2; TRBD2 agrees at 9 bases. This CDR3 comprises 17 residues. In germline, CDR1 is SGHAT, CDR2 FQNNGV. V gave up 5 bases and J gave up 1 base; unmatched junction bases: 8. The CDR3 DNA is TGTGCCAGCAGCCTCTATAGCGGGAGTTGGAACACCGGGGAGCTGTTTTTT. Its translation: CASSLYSGSWNTGELFF.

The table lists this clone with a few counts. The chain combines TRBV5-6 with TRBJ2-1; 7 positions agree with TRBD2. Germline-derived CDR1 and CDR2 are SGHDT and YYEEEE. V shed 0 bases, J shed 3 bases, and the junction held 15 bases outside the gene matches. The CDR3 length is 19 residues. CDR3 DNA: TGTGCCAGCAGCTTGGTTAAAACCCGGCTAGCGGACTACTACAATGAGCAGTTCTTC. Amino acids: CASSLVKTRLADYYNEQFF.

The chain combines TRBV5-1 with TRBJ2-1; 10 bases are shared with TRBD2. V trimming: 4 bases; J trimming: 7 bases; junction bases outside the gene matches: 8. CDR1 and CDR2 (germline): SGHRS, YFSETQ. The CDR3 has 15 amino acids. In nucleotides, the CDR3 is TGCGCCAGCAGCGATCCTAGCGGGAGTTTAAATGAGCAGTTCTTC. Its protein is CASSDPSGSLNEQFF.

The rearrangement joins TRBV7-8 to TRBJ2-1; 12 nucleotides line up with TRBD2. CDR1 is SGHVS, CDR2 FQNEAQ, per germline. The trim removed 4 bases at V and 7 bases at J, leaving 14 bases unmatched. The CDR3 is 18 amino acids. The CDR3 reads CASSSPNTSGGTGNEQFF. The DNA for the CDR3 is TGTGCCAGCAGCTCACCGAACACTAGCGGGGGGACGGGTAATGAGCAGTTCTTC.